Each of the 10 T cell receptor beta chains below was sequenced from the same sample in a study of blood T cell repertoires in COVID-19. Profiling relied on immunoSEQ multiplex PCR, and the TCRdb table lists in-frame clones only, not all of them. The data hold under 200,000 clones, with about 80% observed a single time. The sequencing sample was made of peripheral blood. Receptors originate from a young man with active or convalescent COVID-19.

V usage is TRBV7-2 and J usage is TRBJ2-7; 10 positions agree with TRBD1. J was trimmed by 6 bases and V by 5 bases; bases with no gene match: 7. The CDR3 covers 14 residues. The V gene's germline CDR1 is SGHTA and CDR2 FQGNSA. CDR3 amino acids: CASSVRQGASEQYF. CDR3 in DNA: TGTGCCAGCAGCGTGAGACAGGGGGCTTCCGAGCAGTACTTC.

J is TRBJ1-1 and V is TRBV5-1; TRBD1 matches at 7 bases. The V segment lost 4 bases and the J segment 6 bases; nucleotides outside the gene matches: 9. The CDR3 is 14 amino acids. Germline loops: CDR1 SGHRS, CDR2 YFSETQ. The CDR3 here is CASSAGTGAAEAFF. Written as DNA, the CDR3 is TGCGCCAGCAGCGCGGGAACAGGGGCCGCTGAAGCTTTCTTT.

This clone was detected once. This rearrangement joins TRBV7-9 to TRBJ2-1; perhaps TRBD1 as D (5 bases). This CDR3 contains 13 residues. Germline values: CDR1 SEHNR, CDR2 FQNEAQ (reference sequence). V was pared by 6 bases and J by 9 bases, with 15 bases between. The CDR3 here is CASRLTERGEQFF. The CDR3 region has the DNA TGTGCCAGCAGGTTGACAGAAAGGGGTGAGCAGTTCTTC.

The CDR3 region is CASSRGENYGYTF. CDR3 DNA: TGTGCCAGCAGCCGGGGAGAGAACTATGGCTACACCTTC. The V gene is TRBV7-9, the J gene TRBJ1-2; unclear D gene. Germline V gene lookup returns CDR1 SEHNR and CDR2 FQNEAQ (reference sequence). Trimming removed 5 bases at V and 2 bases at J, with 9 bases between. The CDR3 sequence is 13 residues long.

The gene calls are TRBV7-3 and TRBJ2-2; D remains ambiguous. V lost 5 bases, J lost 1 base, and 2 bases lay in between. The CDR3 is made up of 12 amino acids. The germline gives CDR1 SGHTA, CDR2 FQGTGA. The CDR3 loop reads CASSRNTGELFF. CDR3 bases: TGTGCCAGCAGCCGGAACACCGGGGAGCTGTTTTTT.

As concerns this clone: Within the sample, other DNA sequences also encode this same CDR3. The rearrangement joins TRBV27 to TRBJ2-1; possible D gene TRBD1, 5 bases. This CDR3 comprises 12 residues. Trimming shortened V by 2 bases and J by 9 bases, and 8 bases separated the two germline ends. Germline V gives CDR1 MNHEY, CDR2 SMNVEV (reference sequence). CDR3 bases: TGTGCCAGCAGTTTAAGTAGGGGTGAGCAGTTCTTC. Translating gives CASSLSRGEQFF.

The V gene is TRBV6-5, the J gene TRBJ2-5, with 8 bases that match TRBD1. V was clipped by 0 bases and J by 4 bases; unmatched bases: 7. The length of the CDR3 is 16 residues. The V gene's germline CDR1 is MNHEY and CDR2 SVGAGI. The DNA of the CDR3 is TGTGCCAGCAGTTACTCGAACCAGGGGGCATCAGAGACCCAGTACTTC. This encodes CASSYSNQGASETQYF.

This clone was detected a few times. Here the CDR3 reads CASSPTGAQPQHF. The DNA for the CDR3 is TGTGCCAGCAGCCCGACAGGGGCCCAGCCCCAGCATTTT. The genes are TRBV12-3 or TRBV12-4 and TRBJ1-5; 8 nucleotides line up with TRBD1. The CDR3 is 13 residues long. V was pared by 6 bases and J by 7 bases, with 5 bases of the junction left unmatched.

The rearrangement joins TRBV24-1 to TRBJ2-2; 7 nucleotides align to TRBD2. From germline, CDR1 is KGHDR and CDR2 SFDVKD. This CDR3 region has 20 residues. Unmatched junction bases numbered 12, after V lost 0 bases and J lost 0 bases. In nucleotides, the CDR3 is TGTGCCACCAGTGATTTGCCAGGGACTACGGGACGCGCGAACACCGGGGAGCTGTTTTTT. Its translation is CATSDLPGTTGRANTGELFF.

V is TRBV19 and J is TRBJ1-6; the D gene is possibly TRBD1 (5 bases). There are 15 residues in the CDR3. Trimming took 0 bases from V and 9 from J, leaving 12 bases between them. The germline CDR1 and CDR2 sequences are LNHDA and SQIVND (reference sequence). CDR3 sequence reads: CASSIDELGRSPLHF. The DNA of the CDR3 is TGTGCCAGTAGTATAGATGAGTTGGGGCGTTCACCCCTCCACTTT.